A single sample gave rise to the 21 T cell receptor beta chains below, sequenced in a study of blood T cell repertoires in COVID-19. The table came from immunoSEQ multiplex PCR; TCRdb's copy has only in-frame clones and leaves some out. The table lists around 68,000 clones, around 89% of them singletons, with 2.5% to 3% in the top ten. The sample was peripheral blood. Receptors were obtained from a man aged 45-65 years with acute or convalescent COVID-19.

The gene calls are TRBV5-1 and TRBJ2-2, with 14 nucleotides matching TRBD2. Germline CDR1 reads SGHRS; CDR2 reads YFSETQ. The CDR3 consists of 17 residues. V dropped 6 bases and J dropped 5; count of bases not matched to a gene: 9. The CDR3 bases are TGCGCCAGCACCAAGGGACTAGCGGGAGTGAGGACCGGGGAGCTGTTTTTT. This codes for CASTKGLAGVRTGELFF.

CDR3 DNA sequence: TGTGCCAGCAGCCGACAGAATATGGAGACCCAGTACTTC. Translated, it gives CASSRQNMETQYF. The rearrangement uses TRBV7-9 and TRBJ2-5; D is possibly TRBD1 (5 bases). Deletions cut 5 bases from V and 5 bases from J, with 12 bases between. CDR3 length equals 13 residues. The V gene's germline CDR1 is SEHNR and CDR2 FQNEAQ (reference sequence).

The chain's CDR3 is CATSDPRTGDEKLFF. The DNA of the CDR3 is TGTGCCACCAGTGACCCTAGGACAGGGGATGAAAAACTGTTTTTT. The genes are TRBV24-1 and TRBJ1-4; 9 bases align to TRBD1. Trimming at V came to 4 bases and at J to 6 bases, leaving 5 bases not matched to a gene. The CDR3 has 15 amino acids. Germline V CDR1 and CDR2: KGHDR, SFDVKD.

This clone was observed once. The chain links TRBV3-1 (or the pseudogene TRBV3-2) to TRBJ1-1, with 8 nucleotides matching TRBD1. Per germline, CDR1 LGHDT and CDR2 YNNKEL (reference sequence). V shed 1 base and J 7 bases; nucleotides not matched to a gene: 5. CDR3 length equals 14 residues. The CDR3 nucleotides read TGTGCCAGCAGCCAAGCCGGACAGGGAGGTGAAGCTTTCTTT. Its protein product is CASSQAGQGGEAFF.

The V and J genes are TRBV7-6 and TRBJ2-1; 9 bases are shared with TRBD2. V was pared by 4 bases and J by 5 bases, with 9 bases of the junction left unmatched. The CDR3 is made up of 16 amino acids. Per the germline V gene, CDR1 is SGHVS and CDR2 is FNYEAQ. CDR3 sequence (DNA): TGTGCCAGCAGCTCGACCGGGACTAGCAGGCACAATGAGCAGTTCTTC. Translating gives CASSSTGTSRHNEQFF.

This CDR3 reads CASRLAGVGNEQYF. The CDR3 nucleotides are TGTGCCAGTCGGCTAGCGGGAGTCGGCAACGAGCAGTACTTC. This chain uses TRBV27 with TRBJ2-7; 10 positions agree with TRBD2. The junction had 10 bases not matched to a gene; V was cut back by 9 bases and J by 5 bases. CDR3 length: 14 amino acids. Germline V gene sequence: CDR1 MNHEY, CDR2 SMNVEV (reference sequence).

The rearrangement links TRBV29-1 to TRBJ1-2, with no clear D. The CDR3 sequence is 13 residues long. V lost 1 base to trimming and J lost 1 base, with 7 bases between them. Germline V lookup: CDR1 SQVTM, CDR2 ANQGSEA. CDR3 protein: CSVEVSGNYGYTF. The CDR3 DNA reads TGCAGCGTTGAAGTTTCCGGTAACTATGGCTACACCTTC.

The chain links TRBV6-1 to TRBJ1-2; TRBD1 matches 10 bases. Trimming removed 2 bases from V and 7 bases from J; junction bases left unmatched: 7. The CDR3 has 15 amino acids. Germline V gene data show CDR1 as MNHNS and CDR2 as SASEGT. Written as DNA, the CDR3 is TGTGCCAGCAGTGAACACCGGACAGGGGGGGGTGGCTACACCTTC. Translation gives CASSEHRTGGGGYTF.

The V and J genes are TRBV30 and TRBJ1-5; 7 positions agree with TRBD1. Germline CDR1 GTSNPN, CDR2 SVGIG (reference sequence). V trimming: 2 bases; J trimming: 0 bases; junction bases outside the gene matches: 4. The CDR3 loop spans 15 amino acids. DNA for the CDR3: TGTGCCTGGAGTAGGGGACAGTCTAGCAATCAGCCCCAGCATTTT. Translated: CAWSRGQSSNQPQHF.

The chain carries TRBV6-6 and TRBJ1-6; 12 bases agree with TRBD1. In germline, CDR1 is MNHNY, CDR2 SVGAGI (reference sequence). Unmatched junction bases numbered 6, after V lost 5 bases and J lost 4 bases. CDR3 size: 17 residues. CDR3 nucleotides: TGTGCCAGCAGTCGCGGGACAGGGGGCCCTTATAATTCACCCCTCCACTTT. Its protein is CASSRGTGGPYNSPLHF.

The chain couples TRBV4-3 to TRBJ2-7; D remains unclear. The CDR3 runs to 13 residues. V lost 0 bases, J lost 5 bases, and 8 bases lay in between. Germline V lookup: CDR1 LGHNA, CDR2 YSLEER. The CDR3 nucleotides read TGCGCCAGCAGCCAAGATAGAGGAGACGAGCAGTACTTC. Amino acids: CASSQDRGDEQYF.

The chain couples TRBV11-3 to TRBJ2-1; maybe TRBD2 (6 bases). This CDR3 region has 16 residues. Trimming cost V 1 base and J 6 bases, with 16 bases left between them. Germline V gives CDR1 SGHNT, CDR2 YENEEA. The chain's CDR3 is CASSLGRGSLLNEQFF. The CDR3 nucleotides read TGTGCCAGCAGCTTAGGACGGGGGAGTCTACTCAATGAGCAGTTCTTC.

The rearrangement links TRBV29-1 to TRBJ2-7; TRBD1 matches 11 bases. V shed 6 bases and J 6 bases; nucleotides not matched to a gene: 4. CDR3 size: 12 residues. The germline CDR1 and CDR2 sequences are SQVTM and ANQGSEA. CDR3 DNA sequence: TGCAGCGTCCGGGACAGGGGGTCCGAGCAGTACTTC. Translation: CSVRDRGSEQYF.

J is TRBJ2-7 and V is TRBV2, with TRBD2 matching 11 bases. V shed 4 bases, J shed 1 base, and the junction held 9 bases outside the gene matches. Germline V gene sequence: CDR1 SNHLY, CDR2 FYNNEI. This CDR3 comprises 17 residues. The CDR3 nucleotides read TGTGCCAGCAGTGGAGGACCCGGGACTAGCGGTTCCTACGAGCAGTACTTC. Its protein product is CASSGGPGTSGSYEQYF.

The chain couples TRBV2 to TRBJ1-1, with D possibly TRBD1 on 6 matching bases. V lost 4 bases, J lost 1 base, and 10 bases lay in between. The CDR3 totals 14 residues. The germline CDR1 and CDR2 sequences are SNHLY and FYNNEI. The CDR3 here is CASSGGHQNTEAFF. The CDR3 DNA is TGTGCCAGCAGTGGGGGACACCAGAACACTGAAGCTTTCTTT.

The chain recombines TRBV14 with TRBJ1-1; perhaps TRBD1 as D (5 bases). This CDR3 region has 13 residues. CDR1 is SGHDN, CDR2 FVKESK, per germline. V was trimmed by 6 bases and J by 0 bases, leaving 8 bases between them. The CDR3 bases are TGTGCCAGCAGATGGGGGGTGAACACTGAAGCTTTCTTT. Translation gives CASRWGVNTEAFF.

CDR3 sequence (DNA): TGTGCCAGCAGGGGACAGGGGAACGAAAAACTGTTTTTT. This encodes CASRGQGNEKLFF. The chain employs TRBV19 and TRBJ1-4; TRBD1 aligns across 10 bases. J lost 8 bases, V lost 9 bases, and 6 bases had no gene match. The CDR3 covers 13 residues. The germline V gene encodes CDR1 LNHDA and CDR2 SQIVND (reference sequence).

In this sample, this clone turned up once. The chain has TRBV20-1 and TRBJ2-3; TRBD2 agrees at 7 bases. In germline, CDR1 is DFQATT, CDR2 SNEGSKA (reference sequence). The trim removed 3 bases at V and 6 bases at J, leaving 6 bases unmatched. The CDR3 runs 13 residues. CDR3 coding DNA: TGCAGTGCTAGTCTCCCCGGGGGGGATACGCAGTATTTT. This translates into CSASLPGGDTQYF.

This clone was seen a single time. J is TRBJ2-2 and V is TRBV24-1; 7 bases match TRBD2. This CDR3 spans 20 amino acids. Per the germline V gene, CDR1 is KGHDR and CDR2 is SFDVKD. V shed 4 bases, J shed 0 bases, and the junction held 16 bases outside the gene matches. The CDR3 protein is CATSDPLGGAGTTNTGELFF. The CDR3 DNA follows: TGTGCCACCAGTGACCCCCTCGGGGGAGCGGGAACAACGAACACCGGGGAGCTGTTTTTT.

This chain links TRBV3-1 (or the pseudogene TRBV3-2) with TRBJ2-7; TRBD2 aligns across 16 bases. This CDR3 spans 19 amino acids. CDR1 and CDR2 (germline): LGHDT, YNNKEL (reference sequence). With V trimmed by 0 bases and J by 5 bases, 10 bases remained unmatched. As DNA, the CDR3 is TGTGCCAGCAGCCAAGAGCTCGGGACTAGCGGGAGGGCCAGGCACGAGCAGTACTTC. Its translation: CASSQELGTSGRARHEQYF.

The genes are TRBV28 and TRBJ1-2; the match to TRBD1 covers 12 bases. The CDR3 totals 16 residues. Germline V lookup: CDR1 MDHEN, CDR2 SYDVKM. Losses at the gene ends were 1 base for V and 4 bases for J; bases not matched to a gene: 4. CDR3 sequence reads: CASSLSGQGAVYGYTF. The CDR3 DNA is TGTGCCAGCAGTTTATCGGGACAGGGGGCGGTCTATGGCTACACCTTC.